The 20 T cell receptor beta chains reported below all come from one sample, sequenced in a study of blood T cells in healthy people across ages. The authors ran a second PCR of roughly 6 to 12 cycles using a sample-barcoded 5' primer and a J-beta primer mix. TCRdb used MiXCR to reprocess the 5' RACE reads, holding one entry per CDR3 protein. The table has about 1.1 million distinct CDR3 sequences, more than 30% seen once. The sample consisted of blood. The receptor source for this set is a man younger than 35 in good health.

This clonotype showed up many times. The rearrangement joins TRBV12-3 or TRBV12-4 to TRBJ2-1; 12 bases fit TRBD2. This CDR3 is 14 amino acids long. V dropped 6 bases and J dropped 8; count of bases not matched to a gene: 5. CDR3 nucleotide sequence: TGTGCCAGCAGACCTAGCGGGGGGGCCGATGAGCAGTTCTTC. This encodes CASRPSGGADEQFF.

This chain uses TRBV6-5 with TRBJ2-7; TRBD2 matches at 12 bases. The CDR3 contains 16 residues. The germline CDR1 and CDR2 sequences are MNHEY and SVGAGI. The V segment lost 1 base and the J segment 7 bases; nucleotides outside the gene matches: 8. The CDR3: CASSYFGTSGSREQYF. DNA for the CDR3: TGTGCCAGCAGTTACTTCGGGACTAGCGGGTCTAGAGAGCAGTACTTC.

This chain uses TRBV12-3 or TRBV12-4 with TRBJ2-3; a weak D match, TRBD2 (6 bases). The CDR3 consists of 16 residues. V lost 6 bases and J lost 2, with 18 bases in between. The CDR3 region has the DNA TGTGCCAGCAGCCCTCGGGACTCCGGTTCCACAGATACGCAGTATTTT. Translating gives CASSPRDSGSTDTQYF.

The rearrangement links TRBV6-5 to TRBJ1-1; D is unresolved. Germline V lookup: CDR1 MNHEY, CDR2 SVGAGI. The V end lost 3 bases, the J end lost 2 bases, and 10 bases lay between the germline ends. The CDR3 has 14 amino acids. CDR3: CASSYRRLNTEAFF. CDR3 bases: TGTGCCAGCAGTTATCGTCGCCTAAACACTGAAGCTTTCTTT.

The sample holds a few counts of this clonotype. V and J are TRBV20-1 and TRBJ1-4, with D possibly matching TRBD1 (5 bases). The CDR3 consists of 15 residues. Germline V CDR1 and CDR2: DFQATT, SNEGSKA (reference sequence). Trimming stripped 0 bases from V and 3 bases from J, with 11 bases between. CDR3 protein: CSARDRGSPNEKLFF. The CDR3, as DNA: TGCAGTGCTAGAGATCGGGGGAGCCCTAATGAAAAACTGTTTTTT.

This chain joins TRBV20-1 and TRBJ2-1; 12 nucleotides agree with TRBD2. V lost 0 bases, J lost 0 bases, and 3 bases stayed unmatched. This CDR3 is 17 amino acids long. The germline gives CDR1 DFQATT, CDR2 SNEGSKA (reference sequence). The CDR3 region has the DNA TGCAGTGCTAGAGAACTAGCGGGGGGTAACTCCTACAATGAGCAGTTCTTC. This gives the protein CSARELAGGNSYNEQFF.

This clonotype occurred a few times. This chain links TRBV7-2 with TRBJ1-2; tentative D call: TRBD1 (6 bases). The CDR3 consists of 14 residues. Germline CDR1 SGHTA, CDR2 FQGNSA. Trimming shortened V by 5 bases and J by 4 bases, and 14 bases separated the two germline ends. CDR3 sequence (DNA): TGTGCCAGCAGCGTAGGGGGTTTCGGCTATGGCTACACCTTC. Translation: CASSVGGFGYGYTF.

The sample holds many counts of this clonotype. The V and J genes are TRBV12-3 or TRBV12-4 and TRBJ2-4, with D tentatively TRBD1 (5 bases). V shed 5 bases and J shed 3 bases, with 20 bases lying between them. The CDR3 has 17 residues. The CDR3 loop is CASSHPPSTVGKNIQYF. The CDR3, as DNA: TGTGCCAGCAGTCACCCACCTTCGACAGTTGGCAAAAACATTCAGTACTTC.

On this clonotype itself: Mismatch with germline at one junction end may stem from a read error. The chain couples TRBV7-7 to TRBJ2-1; either TRBD1 or TRBD2 may supply D (5 bases each). CDR1 and CDR2 from the germline V gene are SSHAT and FNYEAQ (reference sequence). CDR3 length: 12 residues. The CDR3 DNA follows: TGTGCTAGCAGCTCCTCCGGGACGCCTCAGTTCTTC. Translating gives CASSSSGTPQFF.

This clonotype was seen more than once but under ten times. The chain combines TRBV27 with TRBJ1-5; 7 positions agree with TRBD1. The J segment lost 0 bases and the V segment lost 8 bases, leaving 7 bases of the junction unmatched. Germline CDR1 MNHEY, CDR2 SMNVEV (reference sequence). There are 15 residues in the CDR3. CDR3: CASGTGDYSNQPQHF. CDR3 DNA sequence: TGTGCCAGCGGCACAGGGGATTATAGCAATCAGCCCCAGCATTTT.

The V gene is TRBV27, the J gene TRBJ2-7, with D perhaps TRBD1 or TRBD2 (5 bases each). V lost 3 bases, J lost 2 bases, and 11 bases lay in between. The CDR3 loop spans 14 amino acids. Germline-derived CDR1 and CDR2 are MNHEY and SMNVEV (reference sequence). CDR3 amino acids: CASSFRDRTYEQYF. The CDR3 nucleotides read TGTGCCAGCAGTTTCCGGGACCGAACCTACGAGCAGTACTTC.

Concerning this clonotype: In this CDR3 the conserved last residue, phenylalanine or tryptophan, is missing, so a read error is likely. V usage is TRBV6-1 and J usage is TRBJ2-5, with 8 nucleotides matching TRBD1. The CDR3 is 14 amino acids. V shed 5 bases, J shed 1 base, and the junction held 3 bases outside the gene matches. The germline V gene encodes CDR1 MNHNS and CDR2 SASEGT. The CDR3 loop is CASSPDRAQETQYS. The CDR3 DNA follows: TGTGCCAGCAGTCCGGACAGGGCCCAAGAGACCCAGTACTCC.

The chain has TRBV20-1 and TRBJ2-5; TRBD1 or TRBD2 may be the D gene (5 bases each). Trimming shortened V by 0 bases and J by 3 bases, and 11 bases separated the two germline ends. Germline CDR1 reads DFQATT; CDR2 reads SNEGSKA (reference sequence). This CDR3 spans 14 amino acids. CDR3 coding DNA: TGCAGTGCTAGAGATGAGGGGACGGAAGAGACCCAGTACTTC. It codes for CSARDEGTEETQYF.

This chain links TRBV5-1 with TRBJ1-2; the D gene is possibly TRBD1 (5 bases). Trimming removed 4 bases from V and 8 bases from J, with 21 bases in between. CDR1 is SGHRS, CDR2 YFSETQ, per germline. The CDR3 sequence is 15 residues long. In DNA form, the CDR3 reads TGCGCCAGCAGCGTGGAGGCTCGAGGGGCTACGGGCTACACCTTC. Translating it yields CASSVEARGATGYTF.

V usage is TRBV6-5 and J usage is TRBJ1-1; TRBD1 matches at 11 bases. From germline, CDR1 is MNHEY and CDR2 SVGAGI. V gave up 2 bases and J gave up 4 bases; unmatched junction bases: 0. CDR3 length: 14 residues. CDR3 in DNA: TGTGCCAGCAGTTACGGGACAGGGGGCACTGAAGCTTTCTTT. The encoded protein is CASSYGTGGTEAFF.

Only one count was recorded for this clonotype. This rearrangement joins TRBV4-3 to TRBJ1-2; a weak D match, TRBD1 (6 bases). Germline CDR1 reads LGHNA; CDR2 reads YSLEER. The CDR3 loop spans 14 amino acids. V lost 2 bases to trimming and J lost 10 bases, with 17 bases between them. CDR3 region: CASSQTGFMVDYTF. CDR3 DNA sequence: TGCGCCAGCAGCCAAACAGGGTTTATGGTAGACTACACCTTC.

In this sample, this clonotype turned up a few times. The V gene is TRBV10-3, the J gene TRBJ2-1, with 8 nucleotides matching TRBD2. Trimming at V came to 3 bases and at J to 3 bases, leaving 13 bases not matched to a gene. The CDR3 spans 18 residues. Germline CDR1 is ENHRY and CDR2 is SYGVKD. CDR3 residues: CAISEPPPSGGIYNEQFF. CDR3 in DNA: TGTGCCATCAGTGAACCCCCCCCCAGCGGGGGCATCTACAATGAGCAGTTCTTC.

The genes are TRBV3-1 and TRBJ1-4; D remains ambiguous. In germline, CDR1 is LGHDT, CDR2 YNNKEL (reference sequence). This CDR3 is built from 14 residues. Trimming shortened V by 4 bases and J by 5 bases, and 11 bases separated the two germline ends. CDR3 sequence (DNA): TGTGCCAGCAGCCGTAACAGTCAGAATGAAAAACTGTTTTTT. Translation gives CASSRNSQNEKLFF.

In DNA form, the CDR3 reads TGTGCCAGCAGTCGCCCCCCCGGCTCTGGAAACACCATATATTTT. It specifies CASSRPPGSGNTIYF. The rearrangement links TRBV12-3 or TRBV12-4 to TRBJ1-3; D unclear. Trimming pared 5 bases from V and 0 bases from J, leaving 11 bases between. The CDR3 length is 15 residues.

This clonotype turned up a few times. The V and J genes are TRBV20-1 and TRBJ1-5, with 8 bases lining up with TRBD1. After removal of 0 bases from V and 8 bases from J, the junction contained 18 bases not matched to a gene. CDR3 length: 18 amino acids. CDR1 DFQATT and CDR2 SNEGSKA come from the germline V gene (reference sequence). CDR3 DNA: TGCAGTGCTAGAGATACGGAGCAGTGGACAGGGATTGGGGAGCCCCAGCATTTT. Residues: CSARDTEQWTGIGEPQHF.